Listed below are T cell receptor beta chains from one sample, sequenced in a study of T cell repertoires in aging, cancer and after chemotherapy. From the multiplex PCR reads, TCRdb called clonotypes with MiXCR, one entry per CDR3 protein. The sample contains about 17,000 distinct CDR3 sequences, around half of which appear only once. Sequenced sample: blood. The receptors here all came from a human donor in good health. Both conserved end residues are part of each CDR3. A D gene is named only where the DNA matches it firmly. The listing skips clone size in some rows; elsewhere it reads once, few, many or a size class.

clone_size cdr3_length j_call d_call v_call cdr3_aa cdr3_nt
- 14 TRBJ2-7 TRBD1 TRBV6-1 CASKVGQGLYEQYF TGTGCCAGCAAAGTCGGACAGGGTCTTTACGAGCAGTACTTC
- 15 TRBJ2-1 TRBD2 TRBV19 CASSIKASGNNEQFF TGTGCCAGTAGTATCAAAGCTAGCGGGAACAATGAGCAGTTCTTC
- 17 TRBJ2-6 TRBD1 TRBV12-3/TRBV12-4 CASSSARTGARGNVLTF TGTGCCAGCAGCTCCGCGCGAACAGGGGCCCGTGGCAACGTCCTGACTTTC
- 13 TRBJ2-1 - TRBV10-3 CAIRWAGEGEQFF TGTGCCATCAGATGGGCTGGTGAGGGTGAGCAGTTCTTC
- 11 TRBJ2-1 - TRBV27 CASSFGREQFF TGTGCCAGCAGTTTCGGAAGAGAGCAGTTCTTC
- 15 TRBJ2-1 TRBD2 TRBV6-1 CASSEASGARGEQFF TGTGCCAGCAGTGAAGCTAGCGGGGCTCGAGGTGAGCAGTTCTTC
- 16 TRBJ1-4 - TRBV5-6 CASSSTADGSYEKLFF TGTGCCAGCAGCTCGACCGCCGATGGTTCGTATGAAAAACTGTTTTTT
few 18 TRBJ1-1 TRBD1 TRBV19 CASSIGNIWDRGDTEAFF TGTGCCAGTAGTATAGGGAATATCTGGGACAGGGGGGACACTGAAGCTTTCTTT
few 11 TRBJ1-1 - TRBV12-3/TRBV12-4 CASTYNTEAFF TGTGCCAGCACTTATAACACTGAAGCTTTCTTT
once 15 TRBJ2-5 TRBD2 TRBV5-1 CASSLELAGGETQYF TGCGCCAGCAGCTTGGAGCTAGCGGGAGGAGAGACCCAGTACTTC
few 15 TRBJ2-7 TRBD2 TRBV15 CATSSSGTSYYEQYF TGTGCCACCAGCAGTTCCGGGACTAGCTACTACGAGCAGTACTTC
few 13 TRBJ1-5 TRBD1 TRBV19 CASSVQGGQPQHF TGTGCCAGTAGTGTACAGGGGGGACAGCCCCAGCATTTT
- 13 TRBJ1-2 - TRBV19 CASSMAGGSGYTF TGTGCCAGTAGTATGGCTGGGGGAAGTGGCTACACCTTC
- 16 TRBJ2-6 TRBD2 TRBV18 CASSQLADSGANVLTF TGTGCCAGCTCCCAACTAGCGGACTCTGGGGCCAACGTCCTGACTTTC
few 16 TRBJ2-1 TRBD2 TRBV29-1 CSVEIAGGPRYNEQFF TGCAGCGTTGAAATAGCGGGAGGGCCAAGGTACAATGAGCAGTTCTTC
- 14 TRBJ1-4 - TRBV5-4 CASSLGTRNEKLFF TGTGCCAGCAGCTTAGGGACAAGGAATGAAAAACTGTTTTTT
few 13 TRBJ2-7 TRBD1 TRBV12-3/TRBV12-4 CASSQTGSYEQYF TGTGCCAGCAGTCAGACAGGGAGCTACGAGCAGTACTTC
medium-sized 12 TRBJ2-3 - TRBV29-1 CSALSATDTQYF TGCAGCGCGCTGTCGGCCACAGATACGCAGTATTTT
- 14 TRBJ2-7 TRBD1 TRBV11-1 CASSKRDRGAEQYF TGTGCCAGCAGCAAAAGGGACAGGGGCGCCGAGCAGTACTTC
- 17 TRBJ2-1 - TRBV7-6 CASSRAPGTEAYNEQFF TGTGCCAGCAGCCGCGCCCCCGGGACGGAGGCCTACAATGAGCAGTTCTTC
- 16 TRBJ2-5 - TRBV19 CASSISGTKGGETQYF TGTGCCAGTAGTATAAGCGGGACAAAAGGAGGAGAGACCCAGTACTTC
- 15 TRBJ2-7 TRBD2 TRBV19 CASSRGLAVNYEQYF TGTGCCAGTAGTAGGGGACTAGCGGTTAACTACGAGCAGTACTTC
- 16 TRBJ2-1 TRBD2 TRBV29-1 CSVGGLAVGLGGEQFF TGCAGCGTTGGGGGACTAGCGGTAGGCTTAGGGGGTGAGCAGTTCTTC
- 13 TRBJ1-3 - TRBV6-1 CASSEGARNTIYF TGTGCCAGCAGTGAGGGGGCGCGAAACACCATATATTTT
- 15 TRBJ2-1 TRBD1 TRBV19 CASSIWGQGYNEQFF TGTGCCAGTAGTATCTGGGGACAGGGGTACAATGAGCAGTTCTTC
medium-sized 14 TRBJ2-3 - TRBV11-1 CASSFAGSTDTQYF TGTGCCAGCAGCTTTGCGGGCAGCACAGATACGCAGTATTTT
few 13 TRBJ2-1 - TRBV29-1 CSFSGISYNEQFF TGCAGCTTCTCGGGGATATCCTACAATGAGCAGTTCTTC
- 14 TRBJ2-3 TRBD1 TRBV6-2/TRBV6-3 CASSSRGSVDTQYF TGTGCCAGCAGCTCCAGGGGGAGCGTAGATACGCAGTATTTT
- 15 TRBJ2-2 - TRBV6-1 CASRPWEQYTGELFF TGTGCCAGTCGTCCGTGGGAACAGTACACCGGGGAGCTGTTTTTT
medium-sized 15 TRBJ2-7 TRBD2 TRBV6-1 CASSELAGGPDEQYF TGTGCCAGCAGTGAACTAGCGGGAGGGCCGGACGAGCAGTACTTC
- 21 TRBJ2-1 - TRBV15 CATSRDRAGAPGLGPYNEQFF TGTGCCACCAGCAGAGATAGGGCGGGGGCACCGGGACTGGGGCCCTACAATGAGCAGTTCTTC
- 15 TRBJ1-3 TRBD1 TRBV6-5 CASSLGQGAGNTIYF TGTGCCAGCAGTCTGGGACAGGGGGCTGGAAACACCATATATTTT
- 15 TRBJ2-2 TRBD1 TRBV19 CASRPGQFNTGELFF TGTGCCAGTAGGCCGGGACAGTTTAACACCGGGGAGCTGTTTTTT
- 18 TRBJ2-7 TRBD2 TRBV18 CASSRGLAGGGPSYEQYF TGTGCCAGCTCACGAGGACTAGCGGGAGGGGGCCCCTCCTACGAGCAGTACTTC
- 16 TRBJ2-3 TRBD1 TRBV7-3 CASSLEGQGMTDTQYF TGTGCCAGCAGCTTGGAGGGACAGGGAATGACAGATACGCAGTATTTT
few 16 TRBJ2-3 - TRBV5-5 CASSFRSAGSTDTQYF TGTGCCAGCAGCTTTAGATCCGCGGGCAGCACAGATACGCAGTATTTT
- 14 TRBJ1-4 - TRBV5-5 CASSLGLTNEKLFF TGTGCCAGCAGCTTGGGACTGACTAATGAAAAACTGTTTTTT
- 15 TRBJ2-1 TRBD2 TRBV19 CASSIAAGGPTEQFF TGTGCCAGTAGTATAGCGGCGGGAGGGCCGACTGAGCAGTTCTTC
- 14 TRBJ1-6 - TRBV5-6 CASSFLKRNSPLHF TGTGCCAGCAGCTTCCTGAAACGAAATTCACCCCTCCACTTT
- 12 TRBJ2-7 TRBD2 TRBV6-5 CASSPAGVEQYF TGTGCCAGCAGCCCAGCGGGAGTCGAGCAGTACTTC